These 10 T cell receptor beta chains share one sample of origin, sequenced in a study of PD-1 blockade in classical Hodgkin lymphoma. Time point of the sample: cycle 4 day 1 (C4D1), after less than 7 weeks of nivolumab. Every one of the patients relapsed after autologous stem cell transplantation (brentuximab vedotin exposure was variable). Clones were read by immunoSEQ multiplex PCR, and TCRdb kept only the in-frame ones, dropping some. The sample yields some 53,000 clones, approximately 86% seen once. The input for sequencing was peripheral blood mononuclear cells (PBMCs), taken before the fourth cycle of nivolumab. These receptors originate from a human donor with classical Hodgkin lymphoma.

The rearrangement joins TRBV6-5 to TRBJ2-6; no reliable D call. CDR3 length: 16 amino acids. Trimming pared 0 bases from V and 2 bases from J, leaving 8 bases between. Germline assignment: CDR1 MNHEY and CDR2 SVGAGI. The CDR3 reads CASSYSLGTGANVLTF. In DNA, the CDR3 is TGTGCCAGCAGTTACTCGTTAGGGACTGGGGCCAACGTCCTGACTTTC.

The chain links TRBV5-1 to TRBJ2-2; TRBD2 matches at 8 bases. The CDR3 consists of 15 residues. Germline values: CDR1 SGHRS, CDR2 YFSETQ. J lost 4 bases, V lost 4 bases, and 6 bases had no gene match. This CDR3 reads CASSTSGGGTGELFF. The CDR3 bases are TGCGCCAGCAGCACCAGCGGGGGAGGCACCGGGGAGCTGTTTTTT.

The chain couples TRBV27 to TRBJ2-1; TRBD2 matches 14 bases. There are 20 residues in the CDR3. The germline V gene has CDR1 MNHEY and CDR2 SMNVEV (reference sequence). Trimming cost V 5 bases and J 0 bases; bases outside gene matches: 12. CDR3 bases: TGTGCCAGCAGTCCGAGACTAGCGGGAGGGTCCAAGAGCTCCTACAATGAGCAGTTCTTC. This codes for CASSPRLAGGSKSSYNEQFF.

V usage is TRBV28 and J usage is TRBJ2-3, with D possibly being TRBD1 or TRBD2 (5 bases each). The CDR3 covers 17 residues. Germline CDR1 is MDHEN and CDR2 is SYDVKM. With 6 bases removed from V and 2 bases from J, the gap between germline ends came to 21 bases. CDR3 amino acids: CASSQWRMADNTDTQYF. CDR3 DNA: TGTGCCAGCAGCCAGTGGAGGATGGCGGACAACACAGATACGCAGTATTTT.

This chain joins TRBV7-8 and TRBJ1-3, with unresolved D. This CDR3 contains 15 residues. V lost 7 bases to trimming and J lost 0 bases, with 13 bases between them. In germline, CDR1 is SGHVS, CDR2 FQNEAQ. CDR3 loop: CASTTSQVSGNTIYF. CDR3 in DNA: TGTGCCAGCACCACCTCCCAAGTCTCTGGAAACACCATATATTTT. The whole variable domain, remainder taken from reference TRBV7-8 and TRBJ1-3, is GAGVSQSPRYKVAKRGQDVALRCDPISGHVSLFWYQQALGQGPEFLTYFQNEAQLDKSGLPSDRFFAERPEGSVSTLKIQRTQQEDSAVYLCASTTSQVSGNTIYFGEGSWLTVV.

J is TRBJ2-4 and V is TRBV5-4; 8 bases agree with TRBD1. The germline V gene encodes CDR1 SGHNT and CDR2 YYREEE (reference sequence). This CDR3 is 18 amino acids long. With V trimmed by 4 bases and J by 0 bases, 12 bases remained unmatched. This chain's CDR3 is CASSPQHTDRAAKNIQYF. CDR3 DNA sequence: TGTGCCAGCAGCCCCCAGCATACGGACAGGGCAGCCAAAAACATTCAGTACTTC.

The chain employs TRBV4-1 and TRBJ2-2, with 9 positions matching TRBD2. After removal of 1 base from V and 5 bases from J, the junction contained 8 bases not matched to a gene. The germline V gene has CDR1 MGHRA and CDR2 YSYEKL. The CDR3 length is 17 residues. CDR3 region: CASSQGPSGRRTGELFF. CDR3 DNA: TGCGCCAGCAGCCAAGGACCGAGCGGGAGGCGGACCGGGGAGCTGTTTTTT.

CDR3 nucleotide sequence: TGTGCCAGCAGTTTACTTGATTTCAGTCGTCCTACGGGGGCGGACGTCTCCTATGGCTACACCTTC. This codes for CASSLLDFSRPTGADVSYGYTF. The gene calls are TRBV28 and TRBJ1-2; TRBD1 might be the D (6 bases). The CDR3 spans 22 residues. Trimming stripped 2 bases from V and 4 bases from J, with 35 bases between. The germline V gene has CDR1 MDHEN and CDR2 SYDVKM.

The V and J genes are TRBV15 and TRBJ2-7, with D possibly being TRBD1 (5 bases). Trimming removed 5 bases from V and 2 bases from J, with 13 bases in between. Germline V gene data show CDR1 as LNHNV and CDR2 as YYDKDF (reference sequence). The CDR3 consists of 14 residues. CDR3 coding DNA: TGTGCCACCAGCGAAGCAGGGCCCGCCTACGAGCAGTACTTC. This translates into CATSEAGPAYEQYF.

The CDR3 region has the DNA TGTGCCAGCAGCGGAACGGGGGCGGGGCAAGAGACCCAGTACTTC. Protein sequence: CASSGTGAGQETQYF. V is TRBV9 and J is TRBJ2-5; D possibly matches TRBD1 or TRBD2 (6 bases each). V lost 3 bases, J lost 2 bases, and 14 bases lay in between. The germline V gene encodes CDR1 SGDLS and CDR2 YYNGEE. The length of the CDR3 is 15 residues.